The present entry profiles one TCR beta chain with its context. Its antigen is undetermined. Treatment indicated: approximately 11-day PBMC culture with coronavirus spike peptide pools or control peptides (ViraFEST assay). These data originate in a study of vaccination and CD4 T cells after COVID-19. Study-wide context: Post-COVID draws followed diagnosis by a median about 100 days (range 35 to 161). Overlapping spike pools from SARS-CoV-2 and HCoV-NL63, HCoV-OC43 and HCoV-229E served as culture stimuli.

Sequence data for DNA of cultured CD4+ T cells were generated by the Oncomine TCR Beta short-read assay. The authors extracted genomic DNA from cultured CD4+ T cells. TCRdb reprocessed the PCR reads via MiXCR and lists one record per CDR3 protein. The sample contains roughly 16,000 distinct CDR3 sequences, about 50% of which appear only once. The TCR comes from a human donor who had recovered from COVID-19. The sequenced sample was CD4+ T cells from blood, cultured in vitro.

This CDR3 is CASSLGTGSSNSPLHF. CDR3 nucleotide sequence: TGTGCCAGCAGCTTAGGGACAGGGTCGTCGAATTCACCCCTCCACTTT. This chain joins TRBV5-4 and TRBJ1-6, with 9 nucleotides matching TRBD1. The V segment lost 2 bases and the J segment 7 bases; nucleotides outside the gene matches: 7. Germline values: CDR1 SGHNT, CDR2 YYREEE (reference sequence). CDR3 length: 16 residues.